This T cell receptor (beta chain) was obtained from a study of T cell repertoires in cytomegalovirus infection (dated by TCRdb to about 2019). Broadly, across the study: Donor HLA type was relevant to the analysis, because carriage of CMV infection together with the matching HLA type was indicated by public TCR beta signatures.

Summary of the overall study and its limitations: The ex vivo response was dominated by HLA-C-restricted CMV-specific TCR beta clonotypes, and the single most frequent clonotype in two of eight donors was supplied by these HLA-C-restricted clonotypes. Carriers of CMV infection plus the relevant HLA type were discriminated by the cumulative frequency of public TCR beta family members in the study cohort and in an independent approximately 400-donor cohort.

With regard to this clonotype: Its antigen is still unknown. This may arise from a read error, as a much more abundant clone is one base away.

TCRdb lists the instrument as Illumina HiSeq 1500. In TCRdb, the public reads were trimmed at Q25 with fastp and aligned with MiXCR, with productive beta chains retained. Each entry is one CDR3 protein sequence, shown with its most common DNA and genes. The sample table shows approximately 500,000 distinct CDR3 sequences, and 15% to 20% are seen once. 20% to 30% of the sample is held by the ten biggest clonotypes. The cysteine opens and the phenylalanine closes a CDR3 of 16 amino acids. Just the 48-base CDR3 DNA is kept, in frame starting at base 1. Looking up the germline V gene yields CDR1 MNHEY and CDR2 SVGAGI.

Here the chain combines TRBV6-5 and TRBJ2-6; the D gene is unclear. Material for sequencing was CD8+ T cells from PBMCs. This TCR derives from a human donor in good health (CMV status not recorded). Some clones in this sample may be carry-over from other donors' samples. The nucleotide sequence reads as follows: TGTGCCAGCTGTTACTCTTTCGGCTCTGGGGCCAACGTCCTGACTTTC. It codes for CASCYSFGSGANVLTF.